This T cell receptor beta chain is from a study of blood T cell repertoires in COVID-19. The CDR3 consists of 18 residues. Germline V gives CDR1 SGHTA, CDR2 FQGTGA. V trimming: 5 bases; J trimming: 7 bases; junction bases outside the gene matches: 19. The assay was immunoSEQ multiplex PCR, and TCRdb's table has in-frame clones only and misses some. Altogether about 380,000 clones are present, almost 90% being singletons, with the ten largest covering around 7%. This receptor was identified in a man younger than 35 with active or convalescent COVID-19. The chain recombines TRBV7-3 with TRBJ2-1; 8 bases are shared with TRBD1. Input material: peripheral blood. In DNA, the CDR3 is TGTGCCAGCAGCCCAACATCCCTCGACAGGGGTAGGTGGAATGAGCAGTTCTTC. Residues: CASSPTSLDRGRWNEQFF. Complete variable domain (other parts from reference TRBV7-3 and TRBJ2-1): GAGVSQTPSNKVTEKGKYVELRCDPISGHTALYWYRQSLGQGPEFLIYFQGTGAADDSGLPNDRFFAVRPEGSVSTLKIQRTERGDSAVYLCASSPTSLDRGRWNEQFFGPGTRLTVL.